Each of the 22 T cell receptor beta chains below was sequenced from the same sample in a study of vaccination and CD4 T cells after COVID-19. These receptors' antigens are unknown. Cultured CD4+ T cells had their DNA profiled by the Oncomine TCR Beta short-read assay. Each CDR3 protein gets one entry after TCRdb re-called the PCR reads with MiXCR. The sample lists around 26,000 distinct CDR3 sequences, roughly two thirds seen once, with about 17% in the top ten. Regarding treatment: 10-day PBMC culture with coronavirus spike peptide pools or control peptides (ViraFEST assay). Sequencing was performed on CD4+ T cells from blood, cultured in vitro, taken after SARS-CoV-2 vaccination. The receptors derive from a human donor who received a COVID-19 vaccine.

V and J are TRBV6-1 and TRBJ2-1, with 9 bases identical to TRBD2. V lost 7 bases and J lost 2; bases outside the gene matches: 12. The CDR3 extends over 17 amino acids. CDR1 MNHNS and CDR2 SASEGT come from the germline V gene. Written as DNA, the CDR3 is TGTGCCAGCAACCATGGCGGGGGGGCTCGGGCCTACAATGAGCAGTTCTTC. It is translated as CASNHGGGARAYNEQFF.

J is TRBJ1-5 and V is TRBV30; D uncertain. CDR3 size: 13 residues. Trimming pared 1 base from V and 5 bases from J, leaving 9 bases between. Per germline, CDR1 GTSNPN and CDR2 SVGIG (reference sequence). The CDR3 is CAWSADLDQPQHF. The CDR3 DNA reads TGTGCCTGGAGTGCCGACCTGGATCAGCCCCAGCATTTT.

The J gene is TRBJ2-3, the V gene TRBV19; TRBD1 might be the D (6 bases). Trimming pared 5 bases from V and 1 base from J, leaving 16 bases between. CDR1 and CDR2 from the germline V gene are LNHDA and SQIVND (reference sequence). This CDR3 region has 16 residues. The CDR3 DNA reads as TGTGCCAGTAGTCGAGGTCAGGGGTTCGGCACAGATACGCAGTATTTT. This translates into CASSRGQGFGTDTQYF.

The chain joins TRBV6-1 to TRBJ1-3; tentative D call: TRBD1 (6 bases). The germline V gene has CDR1 MNHNS and CDR2 SASEGT. Trimming removed 4 bases from V and 0 bases from J, with 10 bases in between. The CDR3 sequence is 15 residues long. The CDR3 spells CASSGTADSGNTIYF. As DNA, the CDR3 is TGTGCCAGCAGTGGGACAGCCGACTCTGGAAACACCATATATTTT.

V usage is TRBV5-1 and J usage is TRBJ2-5; D ambiguous. Germline V gene data show CDR1 as SGHRS and CDR2 as YFSETQ. Trimming pared 0 bases from V and 3 bases from J, leaving 12 bases between. CDR3 length: 15 amino acids. CDR3: CASSLVGQVEETQYF. The CDR3 nucleotides are TGCGCCAGCAGCTTGGTAGGGCAGGTTGAAGAGACCCAGTACTTC.

This clonotype was counted between two and nine times. The CDR3 nucleotides read TGTGCCAGCAGCTTGCAGAACACTGAAGCTTTCTTT. It translates to CASSLQNTEAFF. The chain joins TRBV7-8 to TRBJ1-1; D unresolved. CDR1 and CDR2 from the germline V gene are SGHVS and FQNEAQ. There are 12 residues in the CDR3. Trimming removed 3 bases at V and 1 base at J, with 3 bases between.

The J gene is TRBJ2-5, the V gene TRBV7-6; D not resolved. CDR1 is SGHVS and CDR2 is FNYEAQ in the germline V gene. The germline V and J ends were trimmed by 2 bases and 0 bases, with 7 bases remaining between them. CDR3 size: 14 residues. The CDR3 loop is CASSLPGYQETQYF. The CDR3 coding sequence is TGTGCCAGCAGCTTACCTGGTTACCAAGAGACCCAGTACTTC.

The chain combines TRBV5-1 with TRBJ1-1; 7 bases are a match to TRBD1. The CDR3 runs to 14 residues. The germline gives CDR1 SGHRS, CDR2 YFSETQ. The trim removed 5 bases at V and 11 bases at J, leaving 15 bases unmatched. CDR3: CASSFNRDSQTAFF. CDR3 coding DNA: TGCGCCAGCAGTTTTAACCGGGACAGCCAGACGGCTTTCTTT.

The chain joins TRBV9 to TRBJ2-3; 11 bases are a match to TRBD1. CDR3 length: 16 amino acids. J lost 3 bases, V lost 4 bases, and 7 bases had no gene match. Germline CDR1 is SGDLS and CDR2 is YYNGEE. CDR3 DNA sequence: TGTGCCAGCAGCTTAAGAGGGACAGGGGGGACAGATACGCAGTATTTT. Its translation: CASSLRGTGGTDTQYF. Filled out from reference TRBV9 and TRBJ2-3, the complete variable domain reads DSGVTQTPKHLITATGQRVTLRCSPRSGDLSVYWYQQSLDQGLQFLIQYYNGEERAKGNILERFSAQQFPDLHSELNLSSLELGDSALYFCASSLRGTGGTDTQYFGPGTRLTVL.

The rearrangement joins TRBV7-9 to TRBJ2-7; D unclear. The DNA end is a closer match to TRBJ2-5, so the J assignment may be wrong. This CDR3 has 12 residues. CDR1 is SEHNR, CDR2 FQNEAQ, per germline (reference sequence). The CDR3 sequence: CASSLEQETQYF. The CDR3, as DNA: TGTGCCAGCAGCTTAGAGCAGGAGACCCAGTACTTC.

V and J are TRBV7-4 and TRBJ2-3, with D maybe TRBD1 (6 bases). The CDR3 covers 13 residues. Trimming took off 5 bases at V and 5 bases at J, with 11 bases between the two ends. CDR1 and CDR2 (germline): SGHVT, SQSDAQ. In DNA form, the CDR3 reads TGTGCCAGCAGCGTAGGGGGAAAAGATACGCAGTATTTT. Translating gives CASSVGGKDTQYF.

The genes are TRBV7-2 and TRBJ1-1; D unclear. This CDR3 contains 13 residues. Trimming left V 4 bases short and J 1 base short, with 7 bases between. CDR1 SGHTA and CDR2 FQGNSA come from the germline V gene. CDR3 sequence (DNA): TGTGCCAGCAGCTACGCAGAGAACACTGAAGCTTTCTTT. The encoded protein is CASSYAENTEAFF.

V gene TRBV14 combines with J gene TRBJ1-2; TRBD1 matches 7 bases. The CDR3 totals 16 residues. The germline CDR1 and CDR2 sequences are SGHDN and FVKESK. V was clipped by 4 bases and J by 4 bases; unmatched bases: 12. The CDR3 reads CASSRLQGKLGYGYTF. The CDR3 DNA is TGTGCCAGCAGCCGCTTACAGGGGAAGTTAGGCTATGGCTACACCTTC.

The rearrangement links TRBV20-1 to TRBJ2-5, with 16 bases aligning to TRBD2. The CDR3 extends over 18 amino acids. The germline V gene has CDR1 DFQATT and CDR2 SNEGSKA (reference sequence). Unmatched junction bases numbered 8, after V lost 3 bases and J lost 1 base. CDR3 in amino acids: CSARPGLAGGLFQETQYF. For the CDR3, the DNA is TGCAGTGCTAGGCCGGGACTAGCGGGGGGGTTATTCCAAGAGACCCAGTACTTC.

The CDR3 sequence: CASSPWGGRDAIGEQYF. The CDR3 nucleotides read TGTGCCAGCAGTCCATGGGGGGGTCGGGACGCTATAGGCGAGCAGTACTTC. The chain uses TRBV2 and TRBJ2-7, with 7 nucleotides matching TRBD2. V shed 5 bases and J 6 bases; nucleotides not matched to a gene: 19. The CDR3 sequence is 17 residues long. Germline V gene data show CDR1 as SNHLY and CDR2 as FYNNEI.

V and J are TRBV24-1 and TRBJ2-5; D ambiguous. The CDR3 has 15 amino acids. Trimming left V 4 bases short and J 1 base short, with 12 bases between. In germline, CDR1 is KGHDR, CDR2 SFDVKD. The CDR3 sequence is CATSDVTASQETQYF. As DNA, the CDR3 is TGTGCCACCAGTGACGTGACGGCTTCCCAAGAGACCCAGTACTTC.

This chain uses TRBV6-2 or TRBV6-3 with TRBJ2-7; no clear D. This CDR3 has 14 amino acids. Germline V gene sequence: CDR1 MNHEY, CDR2 SVGEGT. V was trimmed by 8 bases and J by 1 base, leaving 15 bases between them. The CDR3 is CASRSTTLSYEQYF. CDR3 sequence (DNA): TGTGCCAGCCGTTCGACAACTCTTTCCTACGAGCAGTACTTC.

This clonotype was counted between two and nine times. The V and J genes are TRBV14 and TRBJ2-7; TRBD1 agrees at 11 bases. V lost 1 base to trimming and J lost 5 bases; unmatched junction nucleotides: 10. The CDR3 runs to 17 residues. Germline CDR1 SGHDN, CDR2 FVKESK. The CDR3 coding sequence is TGTGCCAGCAGCCAAGGATTTCCGGGACAGGGGGTCCACGAGCAGTACTTC. Encoded protein: CASSQGFPGQGVHEQYF.

This chain links TRBV6-1 with TRBJ2-7, with a tentative D call TRBD1 (6 bases). Germline V CDR1 and CDR2: MNHNS, SASEGT. The CDR3 is 14 residues long. V gave up 5 bases and J gave up 2 bases, with 13 bases separating them. The CDR3 is CASSLDRLPYEQYF. The CDR3 DNA reads as TGTGCCAGCAGTCTAGACAGGCTACCCTACGAGCAGTACTTC.

The genes are TRBV5-1 and TRBJ2-7; either TRBD1 or TRBD2 may supply D (5 bases each). This CDR3 contains 14 residues. Germline V gene data show CDR1 as SGHRS and CDR2 as YFSETQ. V lost 0 bases and J 4 bases, leaving 11 bases between the germline ends. The CDR3 DNA sequence: TGCGCCAGCAGCTTGGACAGGACTTATTACGAGCAGTACTTC. This gives the protein CASSLDRTYYEQYF.

The rearrangement joins TRBV29-1 to TRBJ1-5; 7 bases fit TRBD1. This CDR3 has 13 amino acids. The germline V gene has CDR1 SQVTM and CDR2 ANQGSEA. J gave up 8 bases and V 6 bases, and 10 bases lay outside the gene matches. The CDR3 DNA reads TGCAGCGTCATGACAGGGAATGAAAAGCCCCAGCATTTT. Its translation: CSVMTGNEKPQHF.

This chain joins TRBV20-1 and TRBJ1-1; the match to TRBD1 covers 8 bases. Germline V gene data show CDR1 as DFQATT and CDR2 as SNEGSKA (reference sequence). The CDR3 is made up of 14 amino acids. The V and J ends lost 1 base and 11 bases, in that order; junction bases with no gene match: 12. The CDR3 loop is CSARGGQGALMAFF. The DNA of the CDR3 is TGCAGTGCTAGAGGGGGGCAGGGGGCGCTCATGGCTTTCTTT.